One sample yielded the 9 T cell receptor beta chains listed below, sequenced in a study of T-cell memory formation after mild COVID-19. Each CDR3 protein is one row after TCRdb ran MiXCR on the 5' RACE reads. This table holds just under 550,000 distinct CDR3 sequences, approximately 20% found once. Sequencing input: PBMCs or a T cell subset sorted from them (not recorded which). Receptors originate from an adult woman who had mild COVID-19 (a few samples of this study predate the infection). Cell type and time point are not known.

The CDR3 nucleotides are TGTGCCAGCAGTGGGGACAGAGTATACGAGCAGTACTTC. It is translated as CASSGDRVYEQYF. The chain uses TRBV2 and TRBJ2-7; TRBD1 matches at 7 bases. Germline V lookup: CDR1 SNHLY, CDR2 FYNNEI. Trimming took 4 bases from V and 4 from J; bases not matched to a gene: 4. CDR3 length: 13 amino acids. The full variable domain, in which reference TRBV2 and TRBJ2-7 provide the parts outside the CDR3, is EPEVTQTPSHQVTQMGQEVILRCVPISNHLYFYWYRQILGQKVEFLVSFYNNEISEKSEIFDDQFSVERPDGSNFTLKIRSTKLEDSAMYFCASSGDRVYEQYFGPGTRLTVT.

The chain joins TRBV7-2 to TRBJ2-5; D is perhaps TRBD2 (7 bases). Trimming took 2 bases from V and 4 from J, leaving 11 bases between them. The CDR3 contains 14 residues. Per germline, CDR1 SGHTA and CDR2 FQGNSA. The CDR3 loop reads CASSLMRGGETQYF. CDR3 sequence (DNA): TGTGCCAGCAGCTTAATGAGGGGGGGAGAGACCCAGTACTTC.

The chain is built from TRBV20-1 and TRBJ1-5, with TRBD1 as a possible D gene (5 bases). Germline loops: CDR1 DFQATT, CDR2 SNEGSKA (reference sequence). V dropped 6 bases and J dropped 0 bases, with 6 bases sitting between them. The CDR3 is 12 amino acids. The CDR3 is CSAGDSNQPQHF. DNA of the CDR3: TGCAGTGCAGGGGATAGCAATCAGCCCCAGCATTTT.

In this sample, this clonotype turned up a few times. The rearrangement uses TRBV5-1 and TRBJ2-1; no firm D call. The V and J ends lost 0 bases and 0 bases respectively, with 7 bases between them. Germline CDR1 SGHRS, CDR2 YFSETQ. This CDR3 contains 15 residues. The CDR3 DNA sequence: TGCGCCAGCAGCTTGGCAGCGCCCTCCTACAATGAGCAGTTCTTC. The encoded protein is CASSLAAPSYNEQFF.

The chain is built from TRBV13 and TRBJ1-2, with D perhaps matching TRBD1 (6 bases). This CDR3 comprises 15 residues. The V end was cut by 5 bases, the J end by 2 bases, with 15 bases between. CDR1 and CDR2 from the germline V gene are PRHDT and FYEKMQ (reference sequence). CDR3 protein: CASSLARGENYGYTF. In nucleotides, the CDR3 is TGTGCCAGCAGCCTAGCCAGGGGCGAAAACTATGGCTACACCTTC.

The CDR3 DNA reads as TGTGCCAGCAGCTTGAACTCTAATGAAAAACTGTTTTTT. This translates into CASSLNSNEKLFF. The genes are TRBV7-9 and TRBJ1-4; unclear D gene. CDR1 and CDR2 from the germline V gene are SEHNR and FQNEAQ (reference sequence). This CDR3 spans 13 amino acids. The V end was cut by 3 bases, the J end by 3 bases, with 5 bases between.

This sequence joins TRBV7-9 and TRBJ1-3; D remains unclear. The CDR3 extends over 17 amino acids. V dropped 3 bases and J dropped 0 bases, with 15 bases sitting between them. Germline V lookup: CDR1 SEHNR, CDR2 FQNEAQ (reference sequence). Here the CDR3 DNA reads TGTGCCAGCAGCTTGGGTTGGACGGTGTACTCTGGAAACACCATATATTTT. Amino acid sequence: CASSLGWTVYSGNTIYF.

This clonotype was observed a single time. J is TRBJ2-1 and V is TRBV5-1, with TRBD1 matching 9 bases. From germline, CDR1 is SGHRS and CDR2 YFSETQ. V lost 4 bases and J lost 3; bases outside the gene matches: 5. This CDR3 region has 15 residues. CDR3 coding DNA: TGCGCCAGCAGCCGCGACAGGGGGTTCTACAATGAGCAGTTCTTC. Encoded protein: CASSRDRGFYNEQFF. Filled out from reference TRBV5-1 and TRBJ2-1, the complete variable domain reads KAGVTQTPRYLIKTRGQQVTLSCSPISGHRSVSWYQQTPGQGLQFLFEYFSETQRNKGNFPGRFSGRQFSNSRSEMNVSTLELGDSALYLCASSRDRGFYNEQFFGPGTRLTVL.

The chain couples TRBV27 to TRBJ2-7; 10 bases are a match to TRBD1. Germline CDR1 is MNHEY and CDR2 is SMNVEV (reference sequence). The CDR3 runs 15 residues. The CDR3 nucleotides read TGTCCGGGGAGGGGGGACAGGGGCCCTCCCTACGAGCAGTACTTC. Its translation is CPGRGDRGPPYEQYF.